The entry below gives a single T cell receptor (beta chain) sequence along with its context. The sample originates from a study of blood T cell repertoires in COVID-19. Unmatched junction bases numbered 3, after V lost 3 bases and J lost 2 bases. Germline V CDR1 and CDR2: SGHNT, YYREEE (reference sequence). The CDR3 loop spans 16 amino acids. Per the original data handling: How many nucleated cells were present was estimated from reference gene primer amplification. The data were produced by immunoSEQ multiplex PCR, yet TCRdb's version contains in-frame clones alone and is incomplete. That table is the source of V, J and clone size, and D and trimming were worked out from the DNA. The sample holds about 400,000 clones, roughly 87% seen once. Those enrolled, adults aged 18 to 89 years, came from 24 US areas.

The J gene is TRBJ2-3, the V gene TRBV5-4; TRBD2 aligns across 13 bases. The source material was PBMCs or T cells enriched from blood (not recorded which). The origin of this receptor is a woman in her thirties or forties with acute COVID-19. CDR3 sequence: CASSSGLAGLTDTQYF. DNA for the CDR3: TGTGCCAGCAGCTCGGGACTAGCGGGGCTCACAGATACGCAGTATTTT. The full variable domain, in which reference TRBV5-4 and TRBJ2-3 provide the parts outside the CDR3, is ETGVTQSPTHLIKTRGQQVTLRCSSQSGHNTVSWYQQALGQGPQFIFQYYREEENGRGNFPPRFSGLQFPNYSSELNVNALELDDSALYLCASSSGLAGLTDTQYFGPGTRLTVL.